This T cell receptor beta chain was profiled in a study of siplizumab effects on memory and regulatory T cells. The CDR3 runs to 14 residues. Trimming cost V 10 bases and J 2 bases; bases outside gene matches: 9. Germline values: CDR1 MNHEY, CDR2 SVGAGI. Method: immunoSEQ multiplex PCR; TCRdb's copy keeps in-frame clones and lacks some. This repertoire shows about 91,000 clones, approximately 93% found once; its top ten account for over 5.5%. Points from the study as a whole: Most proliferating CD4+ or CD8+ clones, roughly 75-97%, had no naive or memory assignment.

Comments on this clone: Its antigen is not known.

The sequence was obtained from a human donor in good health. Sequencing was done on a sample of CD8+ T cells sorted from blood. The chain couples TRBV6-5 to TRBJ2-7, with 9 bases fitting TRBD1. The CDR3 nucleotides read TGTGCCACCAAACCGGGACAGGGCGCCTACGAGCAGTACTTC. Encoded protein: CATKPGQGAYEQYF.